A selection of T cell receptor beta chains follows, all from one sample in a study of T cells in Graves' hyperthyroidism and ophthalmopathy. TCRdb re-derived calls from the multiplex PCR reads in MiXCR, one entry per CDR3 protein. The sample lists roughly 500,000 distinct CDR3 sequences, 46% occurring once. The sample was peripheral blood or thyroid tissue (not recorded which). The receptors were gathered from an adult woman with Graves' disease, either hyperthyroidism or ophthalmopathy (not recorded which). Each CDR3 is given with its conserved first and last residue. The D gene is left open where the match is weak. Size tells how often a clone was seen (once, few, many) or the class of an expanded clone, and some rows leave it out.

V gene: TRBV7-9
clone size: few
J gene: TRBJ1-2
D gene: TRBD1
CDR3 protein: CASSTEGTGYGYTF
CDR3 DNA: TGTGCCAGCAGCACAGAAGGGACAGGCTATGGCTACACCTTC

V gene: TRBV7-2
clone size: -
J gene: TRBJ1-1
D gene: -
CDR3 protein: CASSWDSPGHTEAFF
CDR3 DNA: TGTGCCAGCAGTTGGGACTCCCCGGGGCACACTGAAGCTTTCTTT

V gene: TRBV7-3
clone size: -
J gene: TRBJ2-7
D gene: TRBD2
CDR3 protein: CASSQAPGTRIYEQYF
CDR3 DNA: TGCGCCAGCAGCCAGGCACCCGGGACTAGGATCTACGAGCAGTACTTC

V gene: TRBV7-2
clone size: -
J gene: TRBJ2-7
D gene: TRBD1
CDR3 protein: CASSKPGQGYYEQYF
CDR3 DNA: TGTGCCAGCAGCAAGCCAGGACAGGGGTACTACGAGCAGTACTTC

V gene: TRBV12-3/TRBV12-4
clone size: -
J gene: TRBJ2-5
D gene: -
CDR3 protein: CASSQQSGEETQYF
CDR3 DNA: TGTGCCAGCAGCCAACAGTCGGGTGAGGAGACCCAGTACTTC

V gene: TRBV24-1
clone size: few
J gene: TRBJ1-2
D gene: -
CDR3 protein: CATSDRTTRAGYTF
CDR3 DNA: TGTGCCACCAGTGATCGGACAACCAGGGCTGGCTACACCTTC

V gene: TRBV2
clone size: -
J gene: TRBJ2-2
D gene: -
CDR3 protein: CASSEGVYTGELFF
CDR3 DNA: TGTGCCAGCAGTGAGGGGGTTTACACCGGGGAGCTGTTTTTT

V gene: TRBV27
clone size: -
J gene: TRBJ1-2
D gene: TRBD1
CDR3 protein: CASSTLRGPIDGYTF
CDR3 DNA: TGTGCCAGCAGTACCCTCAGGGGGCCGATCGATGGCTACACCTTC

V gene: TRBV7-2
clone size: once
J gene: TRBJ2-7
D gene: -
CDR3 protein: CASSLFAGAGELYF
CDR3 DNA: TGTGCCAGCAGCTTATTTGCAGGGGCCGGGGAGCTGTACTTC

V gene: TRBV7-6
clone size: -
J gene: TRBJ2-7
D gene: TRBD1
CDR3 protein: CASSRDRGQSSYEQYF
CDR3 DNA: TGTGCCAGCAGCCGGGACAGGGGCCAATCCTCCTACGAGCAGTACTTC

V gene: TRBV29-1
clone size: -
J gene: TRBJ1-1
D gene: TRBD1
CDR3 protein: CSAQTGGGTEAFF
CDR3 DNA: TGCAGCGCCCAGACAGGGGGAGGGACTGAAGCTTTCTTT

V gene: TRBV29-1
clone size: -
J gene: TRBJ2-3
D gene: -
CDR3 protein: CSVEGDTQNF
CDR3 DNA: TGCAGCGTTGAGGGAGATACGCAGAATTTT

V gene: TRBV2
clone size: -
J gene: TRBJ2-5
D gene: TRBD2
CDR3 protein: CPQREGLAGAETQYF
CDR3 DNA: TGTCCCCAGCGTGAGGGACTAGCGGGAGCAGAGACCCAGTACTTC

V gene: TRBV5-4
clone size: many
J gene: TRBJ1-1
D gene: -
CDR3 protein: CASSPGEGDAFF
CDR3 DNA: TGTGCCAGCAGCCCGGGGGAAGGTGATGCTTTCTTT

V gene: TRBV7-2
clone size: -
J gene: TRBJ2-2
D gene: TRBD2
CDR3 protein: CASSRSAGVGTGELFF
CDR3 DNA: TGTGCCAGCAGCAGATCAGCGGGAGTTGGCACCGGGGAGCTGTTTTTT

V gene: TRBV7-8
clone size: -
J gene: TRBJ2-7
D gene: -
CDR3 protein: CASSLRRQAYEQYF
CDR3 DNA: TGTGCCAGCAGCTTACGTCGACAGGCGTACGAGCAGTACTTC

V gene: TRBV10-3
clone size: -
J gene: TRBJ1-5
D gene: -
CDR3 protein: CAISESKGVGNQPQHF
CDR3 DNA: TGTGCCATCAGTGAGAGTAAGGGTGTCGGCAATCAGCCCCAGCATTTT

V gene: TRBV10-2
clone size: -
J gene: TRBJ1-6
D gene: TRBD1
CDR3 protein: CASSERLWGQGLNSPLHF
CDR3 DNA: TGCGCCAGCAGTGAGAGACTTTGGGGACAGGGGCTGAATTCACCCCTCCACTTT

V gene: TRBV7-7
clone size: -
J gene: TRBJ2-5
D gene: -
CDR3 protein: CASSLDLAQTQYF
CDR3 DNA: TGTGCCAGCAGCTTAGATCTCGCTCAGACCCAGTACTTC

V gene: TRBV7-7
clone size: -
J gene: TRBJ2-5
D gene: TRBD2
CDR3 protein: CAHHGLAGTQYF
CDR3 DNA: TGTGCTCATCACGGACTAGCAGGGACCCAGTACTTC

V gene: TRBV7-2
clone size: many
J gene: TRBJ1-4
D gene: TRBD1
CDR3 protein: CASSTPGRGAEKLFF
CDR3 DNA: TGTGCCAGCAGCACCCCGGGCAGGGGGGCTGAAAAACTGTTTTTT

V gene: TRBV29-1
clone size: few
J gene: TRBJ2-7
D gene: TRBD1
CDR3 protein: CSVRQGGWDEQYF
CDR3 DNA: TGCAGCGTTCGACAGGGCGGGTGGGACGAGCAGTACTTC

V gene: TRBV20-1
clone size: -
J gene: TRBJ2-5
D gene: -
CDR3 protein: CSVRVSRETQYF
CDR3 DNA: TGCAGTGTTAGAGTGAGCAGGGAGACCCAGTACTTC

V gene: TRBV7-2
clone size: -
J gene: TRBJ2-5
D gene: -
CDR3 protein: CASTSGTAPWTQYF
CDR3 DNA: TGTGCCAGCACAAGCGGGACAGCGCCTTGGACCCAGTACTTC

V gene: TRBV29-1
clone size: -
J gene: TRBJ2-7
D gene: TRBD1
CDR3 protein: CSLVGQPSYEQYF
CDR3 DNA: TGCAGCTTGGTGGGACAGCCTTCCTACGAGCAGTACTTC

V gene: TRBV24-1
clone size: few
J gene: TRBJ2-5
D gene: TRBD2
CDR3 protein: CATSDEGTSGREEETQYF
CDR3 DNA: TGTGCCACCAGTGACGAAGGGACTAGCGGGAGGGAGGAAGAGACCCAGTACTTC

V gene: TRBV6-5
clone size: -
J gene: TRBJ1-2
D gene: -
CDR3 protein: CASSYSMLANYGYTF
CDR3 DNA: TGTGCCAGCAGTTACTCGATGCTAGCTAACTATGGCTACACCTTC

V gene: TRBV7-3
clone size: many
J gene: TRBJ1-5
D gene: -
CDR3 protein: CASSIEDKNNQPQHF
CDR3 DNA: TGTGCCAGCAGCATTGAGGACAAGAACAATCAGCCCCAGCATTTT

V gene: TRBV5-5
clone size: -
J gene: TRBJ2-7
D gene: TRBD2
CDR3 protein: CASRLARDYEQYF
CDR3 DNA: TGCGCCAGCAGACTAGCGAGAGACTACGAGCAGTACTTC

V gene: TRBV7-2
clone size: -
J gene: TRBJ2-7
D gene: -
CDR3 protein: CASSLVRFSYEQYF
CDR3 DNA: TGTGCCAGCAGCTTAGTGCGGTTCTCCTACGAGCAGTACTTC

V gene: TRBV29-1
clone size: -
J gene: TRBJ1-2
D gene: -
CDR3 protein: CSVLSPMGTYGYTF
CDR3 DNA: TGCAGCGTCCTCAGCCCCATGGGAACCTATGGCTACACCTTC

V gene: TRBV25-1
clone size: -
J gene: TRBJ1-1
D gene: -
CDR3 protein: CASSPSGTQGTEAFF
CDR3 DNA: TGTGCCAGCAGCCCATCTGGAACTCAGGGTACTGAAGCTTTCTTT

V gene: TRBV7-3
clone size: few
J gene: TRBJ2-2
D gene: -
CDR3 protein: CASSLGGDGTGELFF
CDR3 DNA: TGTGCCAGCAGCTTAGGGGGAGATGGGACCGGGGAGCTGTTTTTT

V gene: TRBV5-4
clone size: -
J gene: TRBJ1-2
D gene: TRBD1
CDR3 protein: CASSSQGARGYTF
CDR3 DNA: TGTGCCAGCAGTTCGCAGGGGGCTCGGGGCTACACCTTC

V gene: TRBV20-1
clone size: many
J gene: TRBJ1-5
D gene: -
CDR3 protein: CSARGADLNQPQHF
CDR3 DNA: TGCAGTGCTAGAGGGGCAGACCTTAATCAGCCCCAGCATTTT

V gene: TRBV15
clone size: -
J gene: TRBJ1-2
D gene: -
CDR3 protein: CATHSGQNYGYTF
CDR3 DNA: TGTGCCACTCACTCAGGGCAGAACTATGGCTACACCTTC

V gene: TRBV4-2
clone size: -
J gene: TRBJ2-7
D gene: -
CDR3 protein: CASSQRSPELLSSYEQYF
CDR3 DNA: TGTGCCAGCAGCCAACGCTCCCCAGAGCTCCTATCCTCCTACGAGCAGTACTTC

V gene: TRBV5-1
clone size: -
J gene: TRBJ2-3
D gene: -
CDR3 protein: CASGATGDTQYF
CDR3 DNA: TGCGCCAGCGGCGCGACGGGAGATACGCAGTATTTT

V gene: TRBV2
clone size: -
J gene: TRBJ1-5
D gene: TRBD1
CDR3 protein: CASRKSGQGNQPQHF
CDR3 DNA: TGTGCCAGCAGAAAATCAGGACAGGGCAATCAGCCCCAGCATTTT

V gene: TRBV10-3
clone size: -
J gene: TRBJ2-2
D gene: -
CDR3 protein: CATARMVAVTGELFF
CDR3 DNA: TGTGCCACCGCTCGAATGGTAGCGGTGACCGGGGAGCTGTTTTTT

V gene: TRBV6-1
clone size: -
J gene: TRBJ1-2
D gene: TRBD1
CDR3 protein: CASSLPPGGNGYTF
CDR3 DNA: TGTGCCAGCAGTCTACCCCCAGGGGGCAATGGCTACACCTTC